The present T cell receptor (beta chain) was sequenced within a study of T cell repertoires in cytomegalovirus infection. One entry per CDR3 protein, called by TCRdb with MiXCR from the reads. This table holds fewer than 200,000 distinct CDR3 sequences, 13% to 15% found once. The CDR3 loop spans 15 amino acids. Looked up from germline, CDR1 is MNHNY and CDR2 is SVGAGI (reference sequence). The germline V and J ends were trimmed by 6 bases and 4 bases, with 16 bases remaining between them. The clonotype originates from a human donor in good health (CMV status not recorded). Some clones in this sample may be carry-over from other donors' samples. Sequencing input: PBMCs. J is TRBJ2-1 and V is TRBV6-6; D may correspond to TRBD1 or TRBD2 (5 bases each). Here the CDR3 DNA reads TGTGCCAGCAGCCCTTCTGGGACCATATACAATGAGCAGTTCTTC. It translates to CASSPSGTIYNEQFF.